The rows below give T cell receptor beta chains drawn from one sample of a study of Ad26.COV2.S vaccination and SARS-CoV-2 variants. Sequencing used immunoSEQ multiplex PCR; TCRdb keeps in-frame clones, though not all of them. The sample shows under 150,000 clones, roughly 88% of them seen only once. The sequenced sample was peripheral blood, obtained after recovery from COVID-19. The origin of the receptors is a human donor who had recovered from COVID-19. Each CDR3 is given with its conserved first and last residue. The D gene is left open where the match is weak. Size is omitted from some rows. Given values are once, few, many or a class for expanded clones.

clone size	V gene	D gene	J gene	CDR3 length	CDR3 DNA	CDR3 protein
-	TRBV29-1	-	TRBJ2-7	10	TGCAGCGTTGGGCTCTACGAGCAGTACTTC	CSVGLYEQYF
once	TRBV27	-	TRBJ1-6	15	TGTGCCAGCAGTTTAACGCGGCGTTATAATTCACCCCTCCACTTT	CASSLTRRYNSPLHF
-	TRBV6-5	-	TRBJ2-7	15	TGTGCCAGCAGGGACGACAGGGCGGGGGCCTACGAGCAGTACTTC	CASRDDRAGAYEQYF
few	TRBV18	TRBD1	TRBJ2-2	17	TGTGCCAGCTCACCTCGCCGGTGGGACAGGGGACCCGGGGAGCTGTTTTTT	CASSPRRWDRGPGELFF
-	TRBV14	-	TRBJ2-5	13	TGTGCCAGCAGCCAAAGGCGGGCGTGGACCCAGTACTTC	CASSQRRAWTQYF
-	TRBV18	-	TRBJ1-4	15	TGTGCCAGCTCATCACAGGGACCAACTAATGAAAAACTGTTTTTT	CASSSQGPTNEKLFF
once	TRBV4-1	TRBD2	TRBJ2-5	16	TGCGCCAGCAGCCACGCCGGGACTAGCTTTGCAGAGACCCAGTACTTC	CASSHAGTSFAETQYF
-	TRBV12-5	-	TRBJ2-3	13	TGTGCTAGTGCCCCCAGAGGCACAGATACGCAGTATTTT	CASAPRGTDTQYF
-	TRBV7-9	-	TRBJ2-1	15	TGTGCCAGCAGCCCCGCGTATCGACATGACAATGAGCAGTTCTTC	CASSPAYRHDNEQFF
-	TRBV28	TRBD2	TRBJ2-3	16	TGTGCCAGCAGCCGCGCGGGAGGGACAATCACAGATACGCAGTATTTT	CASSRAGGTITDTQYF
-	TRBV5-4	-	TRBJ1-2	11	TGTGCACCTAGTCGGGCTCGCGGCTACACCTTC	CAPSRARGYTF
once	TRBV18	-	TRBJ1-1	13	TGTGCCAGCTCACCAGGGTTCAGGACTGAAGCTTTCTTT	CASSPGFRTEAFF
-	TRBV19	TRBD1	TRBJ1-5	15	TGTGCCAGTACCCACGACAGGGGGCTAGGGCAGCCCCAGCATTTT	CASTHDRGLGQPQHF
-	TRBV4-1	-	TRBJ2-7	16	TGCGCCAGCAGCCATACCTTGACAGGCCGGCGCTACGAGCAGTACTTC	CASSHTLTGRRYEQYF
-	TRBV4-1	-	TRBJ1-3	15	TGCGCCAGCAGCCCTTCGGGGCATTCGGGAAACACCATATATTTT	CASSPSGHSGNTIYF
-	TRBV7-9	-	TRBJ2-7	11	TGTGCCAGCTCTGAGTCGGGAGAGCAGTACTTC	CASSESGEQYF
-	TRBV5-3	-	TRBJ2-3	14	TGTGCCAGAAGCTTGAAGGGACGCACAGATACGCAGTATTTT	CARSLKGRTDTQYF
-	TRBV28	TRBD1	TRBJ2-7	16	TGTGCCAGCAGCCCCAAACTCGGGACAGGTACCTACGAGCAGTACTTC	CASSPKLGTGTYEQYF
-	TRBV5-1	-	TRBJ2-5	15	TGCGCCAGCAGCCAAGGACAGTTGTACCAAGAGACCCAGTACTTC	CASSQGQLYQETQYF
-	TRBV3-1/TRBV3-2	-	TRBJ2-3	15	TGTGCCAGCAGCCGCGGGACAGTTAGTACAGATACGCAGTATTTT	CASSRGTVSTDTQYF
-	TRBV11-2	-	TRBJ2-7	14	TGTGCCAGCAGCCCCGATAGGGGACCTTACGAGCAGTACTTC	CASSPDRGPYEQYF
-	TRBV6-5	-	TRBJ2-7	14	TGTGCCAGCAACTGGTTGGTTGGGAACTACGAGCAGTACTTC	CASNWLVGNYEQYF
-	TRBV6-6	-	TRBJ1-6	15	TGTGCCAGCAGGGATACGAGAGATTATAATTCACCCCTCCACTTT	CASRDTRDYNSPLHF
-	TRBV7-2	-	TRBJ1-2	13	TGTGCCAGCAGCTTGCGCGGTGGCTCTGGCTACACCTTC	CASSLRGGSGYTF
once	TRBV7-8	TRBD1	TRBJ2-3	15	TGTGCCAGCAGCACCCCGGACAGGGCCACAGATACGCAGTATTTT	CASSTPDRATDTQYF
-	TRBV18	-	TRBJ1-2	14	TGTGCCAGCTCACCACCGATGGGTTTGAGTGGCTACACCTTC	CASSPPMGLSGYTF
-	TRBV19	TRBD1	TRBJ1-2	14	TGTGCCAGTAGTATGGCACAGGGGATCTATGGCTACACCTTC	CASSMAQGIYGYTF
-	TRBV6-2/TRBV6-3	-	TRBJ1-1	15	TGTGCCAGCAGTTACTCGAGACAGCCGAACACTGAAGCTTTCTTT	CASSYSRQPNTEAFF
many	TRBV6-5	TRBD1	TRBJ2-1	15	TGTGCCAGCAAGGACGGGACAGGTCCGTACAATGAGCAGTTCTTC	CASKDGTGPYNEQFF
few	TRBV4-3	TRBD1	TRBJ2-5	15	TGCGCCAGCAGCCAAGGGACAGGGGGCTGGGAGACCCAGTACTTC	CASSQGTGGWETQYF
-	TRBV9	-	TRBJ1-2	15	TGTGCCAGCAGCGTAGACAGCCTTTTATACTATGGCTACACCTTC	CASSVDSLLYYGYTF
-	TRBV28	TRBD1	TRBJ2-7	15	TGTGCCAGCAGAACCTCCGGGACAGGGATGAGCGAGCAGTACTTC	CASRTSGTGMSEQYF
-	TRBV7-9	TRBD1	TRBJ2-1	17	TGTGCCAGCAGCCGAATTTTAATGACAGGGTCTTACAATGAGCAGTTCTTC	CASSRILMTGSYNEQFF
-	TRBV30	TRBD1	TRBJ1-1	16	TGTGCCTGGAGTGACGGTTTGGGACAGGGGAGCCCTGAAGCTTTCTTT	CAWSDGLGQGSPEAFF
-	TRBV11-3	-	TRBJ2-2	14	TGTGCCAGCAGCTACCAATTAGACACCGGGGAGCTGTTTTTT	CASSYQLDTGELFF
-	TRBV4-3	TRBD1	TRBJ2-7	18	TGCGCCAGCAGCCAAGATTCGAGGCCCGGACAGGGGGCTTACGAGCAGTACTTC	CASSQDSRPGQGAYEQYF
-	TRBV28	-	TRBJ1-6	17	TGTGCCAGTAAGGGGCATCGAATCCTTTACTATAATTCACCCCTCCACTTT	CASKGHRILYYNSPLHF
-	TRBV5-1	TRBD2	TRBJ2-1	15	TGCGCCAGCAGTCTAAGCGGGGGGGCCTACAATGAGCAGTTCTTC	CASSLSGGAYNEQFF
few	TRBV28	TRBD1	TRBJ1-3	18	TGTGCCAGCAGAACAGGGGCCGTACTCGATTCCTCTGGAAACACCATATATTTT	CASRTGAVLDSSGNTIYF
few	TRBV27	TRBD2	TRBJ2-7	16	TGTGCCAGCAGTTTAGGCGGGGGACGGCTCGGGGACGAGCAGTACTTC	CASSLGGGRLGDEQYF
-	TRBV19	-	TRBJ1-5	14	TGTGCCAGTGGGAACAGGGCCTCGGGTTGGCCCCAGCATTTT	CASGNRASGWPQHF
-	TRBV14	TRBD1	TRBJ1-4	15	TGTGCCAGCAGCTTCCGACAGGGCTCTAATGAAAAACTGTTTTTT	CASSFRQGSNEKLFF
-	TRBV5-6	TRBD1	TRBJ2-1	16	TGTGCCAGCAGCCTGTCGACAGGGATAGCCCTCTATGAGCAGTTCTTC	CASSLSTGIALYEQFF
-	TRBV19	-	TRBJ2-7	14	TGTGCCAGTAGTATGAGGACAGACAACTACGAGCAGTACTTC	CASSMRTDNYEQYF
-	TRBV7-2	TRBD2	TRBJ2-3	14	TGTGCCAGCAGCTTTAGCGGGGGGGCAGATACGCAGTATTTT	CASSFSGGADTQYF
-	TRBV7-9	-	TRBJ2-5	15	TGTGCCAGCAGCTTAGAGTTGGACCCCCTGGAGACCCAGTACTTC	CASSLELDPLETQYF
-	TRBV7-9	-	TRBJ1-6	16	TGTGCCAGCAGCTTAGGTTGGGGTTCCAATTTTTCACCCCTCCACTTT	CASSLGWGSNFSPLHF
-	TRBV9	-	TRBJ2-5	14	TGTGCCAGCAGCTTTGACGAGTCTCAGGAGACCCAGTACTTC	CASSFDESQETQYF
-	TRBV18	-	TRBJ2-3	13	TGTGCCAGCTCACCAAAAGGATCAGATACGCAGTATTTT	CASSPKGSDTQYF
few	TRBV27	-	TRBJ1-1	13	TGTGCCAGCAGGGAGACAGTGAACACTGAAGCTTTCTTT	CASRETVNTEAFF